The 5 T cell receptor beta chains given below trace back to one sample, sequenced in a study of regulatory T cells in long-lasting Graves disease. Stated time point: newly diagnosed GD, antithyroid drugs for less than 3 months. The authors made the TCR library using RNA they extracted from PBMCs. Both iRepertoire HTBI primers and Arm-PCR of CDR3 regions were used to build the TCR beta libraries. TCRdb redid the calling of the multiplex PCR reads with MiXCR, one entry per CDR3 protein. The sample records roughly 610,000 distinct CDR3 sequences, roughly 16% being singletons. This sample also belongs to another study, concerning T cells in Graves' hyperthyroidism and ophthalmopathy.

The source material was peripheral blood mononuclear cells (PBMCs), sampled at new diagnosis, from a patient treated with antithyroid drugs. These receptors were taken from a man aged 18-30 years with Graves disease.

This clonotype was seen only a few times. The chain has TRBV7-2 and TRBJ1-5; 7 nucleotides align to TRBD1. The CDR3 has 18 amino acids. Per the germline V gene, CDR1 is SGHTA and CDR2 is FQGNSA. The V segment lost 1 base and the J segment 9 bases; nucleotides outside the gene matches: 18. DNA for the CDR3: TGTGCCAGCAGCTTAGGTCGATTTACCCCAGGGGGGAATAGGCCCCAGCATTTT. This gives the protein CASSLGRFTPGGNRPQHF. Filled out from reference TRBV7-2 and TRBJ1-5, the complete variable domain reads GAGVSQSPSNKVTEKGKDVELRCDPISGHTALYWYRQSLGQGLEFLIYFQGNSAPDKSGLPSDRFSAERTGGSVSTLTIQRTQQEDSAVYLCASSLGRFTPGGNRPQHFGDGTRLSIL.

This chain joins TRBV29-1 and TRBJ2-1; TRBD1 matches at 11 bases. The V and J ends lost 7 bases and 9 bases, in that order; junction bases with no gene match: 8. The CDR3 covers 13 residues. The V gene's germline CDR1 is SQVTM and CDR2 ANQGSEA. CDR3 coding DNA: TGCAGCGCCGGGACAGGGGGTTTCGGTGAGCAGTTCTTC. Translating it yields CSAGTGGFGEQFF.

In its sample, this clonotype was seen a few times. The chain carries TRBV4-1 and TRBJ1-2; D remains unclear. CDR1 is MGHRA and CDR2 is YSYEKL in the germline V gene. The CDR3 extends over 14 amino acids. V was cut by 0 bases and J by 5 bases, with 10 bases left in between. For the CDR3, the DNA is TGCGCCAGCAGCCAAGAGGGCAATTCTTATGGCTACACCTTC. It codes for CASSQEGNSYGYTF.

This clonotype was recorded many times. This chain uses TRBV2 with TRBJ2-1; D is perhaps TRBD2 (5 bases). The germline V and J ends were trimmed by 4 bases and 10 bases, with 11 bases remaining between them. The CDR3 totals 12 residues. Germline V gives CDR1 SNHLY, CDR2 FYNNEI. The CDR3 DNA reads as TGTGCCAGCAGTGGAGGACTCCTCGAGCAGTTCTTC. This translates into CASSGGLLEQFF.

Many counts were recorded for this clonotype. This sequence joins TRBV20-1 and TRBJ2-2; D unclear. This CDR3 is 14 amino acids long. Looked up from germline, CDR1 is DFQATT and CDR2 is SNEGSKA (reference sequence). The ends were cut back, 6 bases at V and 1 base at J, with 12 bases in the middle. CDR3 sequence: CSATGPQNTGELFF. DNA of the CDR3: TGCAGTGCGACCGGGCCCCAGAACACCGGGGAGCTGTTTTTT.